Included here is one TCR beta chain sequence, with context. Antigen specificity is unknown. CDR3 size: 15 residues. Germline assignment: CDR1 MRHNA and CDR2 SNTAGT. The V and J ends lost 2 bases and 7 bases, in that order; junction bases with no gene match: 3. This record comes from a study of response to subunit inactivated influenza vaccine. General study findings and limits: Authors suggested that a seasonal influenza vaccination recruits few new T cells each time.

TCRdb reanalysed the RT-PCR reads using MiXCR and keeps one entry per CDR3 protein. The sample lists more than 150,000 distinct CDR3 sequences, about 9% occurring once. The sequencing used non-naive T cells sorted from PBMCs, collected on the day of vaccination. This chain uses TRBV6-4 with TRBJ2-1; 12 bases agree with TRBD2. The TCR comes from a man aged 50 or older who received an inactivated influenza vaccine. CDR3 DNA sequence: TGTGCCAGCAGTGACACTAGCGGGGGGAGGAATGAGCAGTTCTTC. Protein product: CASSDTSGGRNEQFF.